This TCR beta chain appears in the sequencing data of a study of beta chain features in type 1 diabetes. Whole-study context: Patients were similar to healthy donors in age and gender (as well as in cell yields).

Worth noting for this clone: Antigen: not known.

Trimming pared 3 bases from V and 2 bases from J, leaving 16 bases between. Germline loops: CDR1 WSHSY, CDR2 SAAADI. The CDR3 sequence is 16 residues long. By way of CD45RO/CCR7/CD25/CD127/CD95/CD27, the CD4+ regulatory, stem cell-like memory, central memory and naive cells were sorted. Expressed TCRB transcripts got sequenced, as all isolated RNA was reverse transcribed. Average reads for naive, central memory and regulatory T cell samples were 3.5 million to 4.5 million. Some clones are missing from TCRdb's copy, which holds only in-frame ones; the method was immunoSEQ multiplex PCR. The sample yields over 25,000 clones, 45% to 65% seen once. Notes on the study in general: Type 1 diabetes patients showed a moderate but significant shortening of TCRB CDR3s in all four CD4+ subsets.

This chain joins TRBV10-2 and TRBJ1-1; D may be TRBD1 (6 bases). Material: Tregs from blood. The clonotype was recovered from a woman aged 18 to 35 with type 1 diabetes. This CDR3 reads CASSDRQGSSNTEAFF. CDR3 nucleotides: TGCGCCAGCAGTGACCGGCAGGGGAGTAGTAACACTGAAGCTTTCTTT.